The T cell receptor beta chain under discussion was sequenced for a study of blood T cells in healthy people across ages. Sample-barcoded 5' priming and a J-beta primer mix drove a second PCR of about 6 to 11 cycles. One entry per CDR3 protein, called by TCRdb with MiXCR from the 5' RACE reads. Altogether some 690,000 distinct CDR3 sequences are present, about a fifth being singletons, with the ten largest covering roughly 22%. This CDR3 has 15 amino acids. Germline loops: CDR1 SEHNR, CDR2 FQNEAQ (reference sequence). Trimming cost V 2 bases and J 1 base, with 11 bases left between them. This clonotype was detected only a few times.

J is TRBJ1-1 and V is TRBV7-9; the D gene is possibly TRBD1 (5 bases). The specimen sequenced was blood. The TCR was taken from a man in his 70s in good health. The CDR3 reads CASSLYSGPNTEAFF. CDR3 DNA: TGTGCCAGCAGCTTATATTCGGGGCCGAACACTGAAGCTTTCTTT.